Presented here are 9 T cell receptor beta chains from one specimen sequenced in a study of identical twins. Each CDR3 protein is one row after TCRdb ran MiXCR on the 5' RACE reads. The table shows approximately 690,000 distinct CDR3 sequences, with around 6.1% occurring only once. The sample taken for sequencing was naive T cells sorted from blood. The source of these receptors is a man between 18 and 35 years old in good health.

This clonotype was found a few times. The gene calls are TRBV5-1 and TRBJ2-7, with 10 bases fitting TRBD2. The CDR3 has 17 residues. The junction had 18 bases not matched to a gene; V was cut back by 7 bases and J by 5 bases. Germline loops: CDR1 SGHRS, CDR2 YFSETQ. CDR3 bases: TGCGCCAGCCGAGGACTAGTAGCGGGAGGAGCTAGCCACGAGCAGTACTTC. Amino acids: CASRGLVAGGASHEQYF.

Only a few counts were recorded for this clonotype. V and J are TRBV29-1 and TRBJ2-2, with no clear D. Per the germline V gene, CDR1 is SQVTM and CDR2 is ANQGSEA. The CDR3 extends over 14 amino acids. The V end was cut by 1 base, the J end by 4 bases, with 10 bases between. For the CDR3, the DNA is TGCAGCGTTGAAGTTCGGGCAGTCACCGGGGAGCTGTTTTTT. Its protein is CSVEVRAVTGELFF.

There are a few counts of this clonotype. V is TRBV20-1 and J is TRBJ2-7; D possibly uses TRBD1 or TRBD2 (5 bases each). V lost 5 bases to trimming and J lost 3 bases, with 26 bases between them. CDR1 and CDR2 (germline): DFQATT, SNEGSKA (reference sequence). The CDR3 covers 17 residues. Here the CDR3 DNA reads TGCAGTGCTCCTAGGTTGGGACGATCCATGGTAGGCTACGAGCAGTACTTC. It is translated as CSAPRLGRSMVGYEQYF.

In this sample, this clonotype turned up many times. The chain joins TRBV5-6 to TRBJ2-7; D uncertain. Trimming stripped 1 base from V and 0 bases from J, with 11 bases between. The germline gives CDR1 SGHDT, CDR2 YYEEEE. The CDR3 length is 15 residues. The CDR3 coding sequence is TGTGCCAGCAGCTTGTGGCTGCTAAGCTCCTACGAGCAGTACTTC. It specifies CASSLWLLSSYEQYF.

The chain combines TRBV5-1 with TRBJ2-3; TRBD1 might be the D (5 bases). The CDR3 is made up of 14 amino acids. Trimming left V 3 bases short and J 3 bases short, with 11 bases between. The germline gives CDR1 SGHRS, CDR2 YFSETQ. The CDR3 nucleotides are TGCGCCAGCAGCTACCGACAGTGGACAGATACGCAGTATTTT. Amino acids: CASSYRQWTDTQYF.

Only a few counts were recorded for this clonotype. The chain combines TRBV5-6 with TRBJ2-3; the D is unclear. Germline lookup yields CDR1 SGHDT and CDR2 YYEEEE. The CDR3 consists of 17 residues. V dropped 4 bases and J dropped 2 bases, with 20 bases sitting between them. This chain's CDR3 is CASSPGLAPRPTDTQYF. CDR3 nucleotides: TGTGCCAGCAGCCCAGGTTTGGCCCCGCGCCCCACAGATACGCAGTATTTT.

V is TRBV28 and J is TRBJ1-4; 7 bases match TRBD1. Germline CDR1 MDHEN, CDR2 SYDVKM. V shed 6 bases, J shed 7 bases, and the junction held 11 bases outside the gene matches. CDR3 size: 15 residues. CDR3 coding DNA: TGTGCCAGCAGCCAACCTCAGGGGGGGTTTGAAAAACTGTTTTTT. Translating gives CASSQPQGGFEKLFF.

This clonotype came up many times. The chain carries TRBV15 and TRBJ2-3; D might be TRBD1 (5 bases). Trimming stripped 0 bases from V and 0 bases from J, with 10 bases between. Germline CDR1 and CDR2: LNHNV and YYDKDF (reference sequence). The CDR3 covers 16 residues. CDR3 residues: CATSRDREPSTDTQYF. CDR3 nucleotides: TGTGCCACCAGCAGAGACAGGGAACCTAGCACAGATACGCAGTATTTT.

This clonotype was counted ten times or more. The chain couples TRBV12-3 or TRBV12-4 to TRBJ2-1, with D maybe TRBD2 (6 bases). Trimming shortened V by 0 bases and J by 7 bases, and 10 bases separated the two germline ends. This CDR3 has 14 residues. The CDR3 DNA sequence: TGTGCCAGCAGTTTAGCGCGACTAGGGAATGAGCAGTTCTTC. Translation gives CASSLARLGNEQFF.